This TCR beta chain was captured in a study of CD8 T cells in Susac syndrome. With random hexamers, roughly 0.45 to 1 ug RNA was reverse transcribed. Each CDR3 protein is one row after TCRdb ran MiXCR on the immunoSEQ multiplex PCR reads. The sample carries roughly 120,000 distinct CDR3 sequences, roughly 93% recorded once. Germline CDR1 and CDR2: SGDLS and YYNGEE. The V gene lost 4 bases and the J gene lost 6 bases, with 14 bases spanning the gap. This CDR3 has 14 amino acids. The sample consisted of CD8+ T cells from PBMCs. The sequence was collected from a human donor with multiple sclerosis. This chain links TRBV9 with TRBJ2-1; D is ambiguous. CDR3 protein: CASSTSAGPNEQFF. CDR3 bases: TGTGCCAGCAGCACCTCGGCAGGCCCCAATGAGCAGTTCTTC.